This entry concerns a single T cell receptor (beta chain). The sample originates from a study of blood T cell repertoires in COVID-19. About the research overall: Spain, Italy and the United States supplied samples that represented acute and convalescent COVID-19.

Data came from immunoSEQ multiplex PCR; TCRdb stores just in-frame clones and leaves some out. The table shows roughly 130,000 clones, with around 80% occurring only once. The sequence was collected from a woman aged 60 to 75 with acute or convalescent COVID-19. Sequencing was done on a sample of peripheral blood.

The CDR3 spells CATRSGQGHYEQYV. The DNA for the CDR3 is TGTGCCACCCGGTCGGGACAGGGCCACTACGAGCAGTACGTC. The rearrangement links TRBV24-1 to TRBJ2-7; 9 nucleotides align to TRBD1. The CDR3 spans 14 residues. The germline V gene encodes CDR1 KGHDR and CDR2 SFDVKD. J gave up 3 bases and V 9 bases, and 8 bases lay outside the gene matches.